Below, 6 T cell receptor beta chains from the same sample are listed, as sequenced in a study of blood T cell repertoires in COVID-19. The method was immunoSEQ multiplex PCR; TCRdb's version includes in-frame clones alone and lacks a portion of them. The sample yields about 220,000 clones, 80% to 90% seen once. The sequenced sample consisted of peripheral blood. The receptors come from a woman aged 60-70 years who had recovered from COVID-19.

This clone was seen once. The rearrangement links TRBV29-1 to TRBJ2-1; 8 bases are shared with TRBD1. The trim removed 8 bases at V and 4 bases at J, leaving 13 bases unmatched. The germline CDR1 and CDR2 sequences are SQVTM and ANQGSEA. This CDR3 has 15 amino acids. CDR3 region: CSMTRRQGAYNEQFF. DNA for the CDR3: TGCAGCATGACGAGGCGGCAGGGGGCTTACAATGAGCAGTTCTTC.

The V gene is TRBV14, the J gene TRBJ2-1; the D gene is possibly TRBD2 (5 bases). This CDR3 comprises 14 residues. V lost 7 bases and J lost 6, with 16 bases in between. Germline V CDR1 and CDR2: SGHDN, FVKESK. CDR3 sequence (DNA): TGTGCCAGCACTGCCCTCGGGGAAGGCAATGAGCAGTTCTTC. This codes for CASTALGEGNEQFF.

The rearrangement uses TRBV5-1 and TRBJ1-2; the match to TRBD1 covers 10 bases. The CDR3 extends over 15 amino acids. Germline V CDR1 and CDR2: SGHRS, YFSETQ. Trimming took 0 bases from V and 4 from J; bases not matched to a gene: 3. The CDR3 nucleotides read TGCGCCAGCAGCTTGGGACAGGGGGCTTCCTATGGCTACACCTTC. Encoded protein: CASSLGQGASYGYTF. Full variable domain (outside the CDR3, taken from reference TRBV5-1 and TRBJ1-2): KAGVTQTPRYLIKTRGQQVTLSCSPISGHRSVSWYQQTPGQGLQFLFEYFSETQRNKGNFPGRFSGRQFSNSRSEMNVSTLELGDSALYLCASSLGQGASYGYTFGSGTRLTVV.

The V and J genes are TRBV29-1 and TRBJ2-3, with a weak D call TRBD2 (6 bases). This CDR3 has 14 residues. The germline CDR1 and CDR2 sequences are SQVTM and ANQGSEA. V was pared by 3 bases and J by 0 bases, with 10 bases between. CDR3 residues: CSVDAGPSTDTQYF. CDR3 DNA: TGCAGCGTTGATGCGGGGCCTAGCACAGATACGCAGTATTTT.

The V gene is TRBV9, the J gene TRBJ1-1; D might be TRBD1 (6 bases). The CDR3 is 15 amino acids. V was pared by 4 bases and J by 1 base, with 14 bases between. In germline, CDR1 is SGDLS, CDR2 YYNGEE. This CDR3 is CASSLQGQPNTEAFF. The DNA of the CDR3 is TGTGCCAGCAGCCTCCAGGGACAACCGAACACTGAAGCTTTCTTT.

This clone was found once. This chain links TRBV6-5 with TRBJ2-7; TRBD1 matches 8 bases. V lost 7 bases, J lost 2 bases, and 10 bases stayed unmatched. CDR3 length: 15 residues. Per germline, CDR1 MNHEY and CDR2 SVGAGI. DNA of the CDR3: TGTGCCAGCATTACTACGGACAGGGCGCCCTACGAGCAGTACTTC. Its protein is CASITTDRAPYEQYF.